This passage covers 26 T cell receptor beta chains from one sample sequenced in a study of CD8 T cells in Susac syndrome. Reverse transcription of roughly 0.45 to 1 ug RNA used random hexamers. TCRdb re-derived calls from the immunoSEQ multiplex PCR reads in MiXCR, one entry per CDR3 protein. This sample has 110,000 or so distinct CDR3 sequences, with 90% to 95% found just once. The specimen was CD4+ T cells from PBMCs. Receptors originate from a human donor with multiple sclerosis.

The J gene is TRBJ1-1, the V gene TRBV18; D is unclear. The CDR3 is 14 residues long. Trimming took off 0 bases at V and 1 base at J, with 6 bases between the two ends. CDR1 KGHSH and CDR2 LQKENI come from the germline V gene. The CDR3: CASSPPTGNTEAFF. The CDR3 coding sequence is TGTGCCAGCTCACCACCGACCGGGAACACTGAAGCTTTCTTT.

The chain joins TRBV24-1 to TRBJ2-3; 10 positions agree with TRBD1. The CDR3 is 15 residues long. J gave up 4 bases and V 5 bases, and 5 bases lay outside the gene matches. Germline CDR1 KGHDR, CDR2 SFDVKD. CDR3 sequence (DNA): TGTGCCACCAGTGCCCCGGACAGGGGGTCAGATACGCAGTATTTT. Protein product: CATSAPDRGSDTQYF.

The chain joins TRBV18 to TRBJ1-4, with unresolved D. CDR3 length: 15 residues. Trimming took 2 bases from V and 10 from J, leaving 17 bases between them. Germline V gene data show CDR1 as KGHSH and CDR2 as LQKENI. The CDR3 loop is CASSPSSAVVGKLFF. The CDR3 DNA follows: TGTGCCAGCTCACCATCCAGCGCAGTAGTAGGAAAACTGTTTTTT.

The CDR3 reads CASSQDRKAQYF. The CDR3 region has the DNA TGTGCCAGCAGCCAAGATCGAAAGGCACAGTACTTC. The rearrangement links TRBV14 to TRBJ2-7; D call uncertain. Trimming cost V 0 bases and J 10 bases, with 10 bases left between them. This CDR3 comprises 12 residues. CDR1 and CDR2 from the germline V gene are SGHDN and FVKESK. Supplemented by reference TRBV14 and TRBJ2-7, the full variable domain reads EAGVTQFPSHSVIEKGQTVTLRCDPISGHDNLYWYRRVMGKEIKFLLHFVKESKQDESGMPNNRFLAERTGGTYSTLKVQPAELEDSGVYFCASSQDRKAQYFGPGTRLTVT.

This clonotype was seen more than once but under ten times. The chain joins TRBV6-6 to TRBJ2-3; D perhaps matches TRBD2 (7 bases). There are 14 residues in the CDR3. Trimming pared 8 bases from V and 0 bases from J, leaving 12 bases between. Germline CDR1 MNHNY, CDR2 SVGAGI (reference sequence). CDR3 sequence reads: CASGGAGSTDTQYF. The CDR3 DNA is TGTGCCAGCGGGGGGGCCGGGAGCACAGATACGCAGTATTTT.

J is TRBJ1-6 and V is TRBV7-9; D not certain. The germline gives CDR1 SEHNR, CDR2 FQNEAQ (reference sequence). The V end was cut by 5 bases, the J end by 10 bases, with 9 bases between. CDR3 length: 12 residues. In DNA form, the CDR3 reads TGTGCCAGCAGCCTTCCCTTCTCACCCCTCCACTTT. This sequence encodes CASSLPFSPLHF.

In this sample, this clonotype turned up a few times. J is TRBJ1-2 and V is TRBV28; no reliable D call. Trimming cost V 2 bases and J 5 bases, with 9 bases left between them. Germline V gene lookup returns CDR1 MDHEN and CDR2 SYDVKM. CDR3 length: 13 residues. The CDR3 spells CASSLGGNYGYTF. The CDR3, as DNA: TGTGCCAGCAGTTTAGGTGGGAATTATGGCTACACCTTC.

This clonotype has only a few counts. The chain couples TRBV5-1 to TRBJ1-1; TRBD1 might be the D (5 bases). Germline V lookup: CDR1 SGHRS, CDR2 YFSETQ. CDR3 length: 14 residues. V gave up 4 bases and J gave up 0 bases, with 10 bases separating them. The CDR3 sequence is CASSPGTVNTEAFF. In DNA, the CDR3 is TGCGCCAGCAGCCCGGGGACGGTGAACACTGAAGCTTTCTTT. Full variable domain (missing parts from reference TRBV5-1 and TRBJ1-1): KAGVTQTPRYLIKTRGQQVTLSCSPISGHRSVSWYQQTPGQGLQFLFEYFSETQRNKGNFPGRFSGRQFSNSRSEMNVSTLELGDSALYLCASSPGTVNTEAFFGQGTRLTVV.

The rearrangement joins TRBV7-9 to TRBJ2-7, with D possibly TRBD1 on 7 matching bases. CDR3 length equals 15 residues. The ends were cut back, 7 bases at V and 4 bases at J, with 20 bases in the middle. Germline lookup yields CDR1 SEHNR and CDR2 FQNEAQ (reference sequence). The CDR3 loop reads CASTMQGGGGYEQYF. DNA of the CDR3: TGTGCCAGCACTATGCAGGGGGGAGGCGGGTACGAGCAGTACTTC.

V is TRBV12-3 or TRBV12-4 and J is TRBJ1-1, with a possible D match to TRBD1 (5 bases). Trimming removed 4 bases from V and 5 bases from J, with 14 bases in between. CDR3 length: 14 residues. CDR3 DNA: TGTGCCAGCAGTTCCCAGGGTTGGATAACTGAAGCTTTCTTT. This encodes CASSSQGWITEAFF.

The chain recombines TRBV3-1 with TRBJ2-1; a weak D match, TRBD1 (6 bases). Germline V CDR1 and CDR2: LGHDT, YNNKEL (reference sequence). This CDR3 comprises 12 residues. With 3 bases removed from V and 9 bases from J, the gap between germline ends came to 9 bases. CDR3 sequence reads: CASSHQGGEQFF. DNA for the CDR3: TGTGCCAGCAGCCATCAAGGGGGTGAGCAGTTCTTC.

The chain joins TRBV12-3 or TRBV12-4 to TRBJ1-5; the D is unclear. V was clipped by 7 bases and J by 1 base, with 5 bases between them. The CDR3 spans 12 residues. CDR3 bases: TGTGCCAGCAAAGGGAGCAATCAGCCCCAGCATTTT. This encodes CASKGSNQPQHF.

CDR3 sequence (DNA): TGCAGCGGTAGAAACAGGGTGTCCACTGAAGCTTTCTTT. Amino acid sequence: CSGRNRVSTEAFF. The rearrangement links TRBV29-1 to TRBJ1-1; D might be TRBD1 (6 bases). The V gene lost 7 bases and the J gene lost 4 bases, with 16 bases spanning the gap. The CDR3 extends over 13 amino acids. CDR1 is SQVTM and CDR2 is ANQGSEA in the germline V gene.

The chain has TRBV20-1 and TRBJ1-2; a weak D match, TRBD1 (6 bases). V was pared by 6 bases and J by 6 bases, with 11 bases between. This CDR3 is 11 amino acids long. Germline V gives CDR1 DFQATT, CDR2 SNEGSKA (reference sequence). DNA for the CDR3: TGCAGTGCAGGGGGTTCTAATGGCTACACCTTC. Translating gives CSAGGSNGYTF.

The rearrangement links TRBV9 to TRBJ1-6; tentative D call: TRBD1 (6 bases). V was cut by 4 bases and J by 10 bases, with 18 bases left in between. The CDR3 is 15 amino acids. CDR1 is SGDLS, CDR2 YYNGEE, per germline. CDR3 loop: CASSRGGERKSPLHF. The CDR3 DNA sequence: TGTGCCAGCAGCAGGGGGGGAGAAAGGAAATCACCCCTCCACTTT. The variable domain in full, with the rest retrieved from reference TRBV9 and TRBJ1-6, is DSGVTQTPKHLITATGQRVTLRCSPRSGDLSVYWYQQSLDQGLQFLIQYYNGEERAKGNILERFSAQQFPDLHSELNLSSLELGDSALYFCASSRGGERKSPLHFGNGTRLTVT.

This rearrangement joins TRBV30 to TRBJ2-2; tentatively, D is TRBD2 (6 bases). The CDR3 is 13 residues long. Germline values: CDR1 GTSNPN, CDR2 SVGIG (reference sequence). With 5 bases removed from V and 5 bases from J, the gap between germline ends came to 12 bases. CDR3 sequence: CAWGRLVTGELFF. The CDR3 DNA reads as TGTGCCTGGGGGAGACTAGTAACCGGGGAGCTGTTTTTT.

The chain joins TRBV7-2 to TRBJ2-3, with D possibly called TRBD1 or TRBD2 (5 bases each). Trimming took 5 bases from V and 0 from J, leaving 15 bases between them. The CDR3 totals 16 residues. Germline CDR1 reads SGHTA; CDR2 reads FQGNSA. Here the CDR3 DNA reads TGTGCCAGCAGCCCTCTTGAGGGGCGTAGCACAGATACGCAGTATTTT. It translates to CASSPLEGRSTDTQYF.

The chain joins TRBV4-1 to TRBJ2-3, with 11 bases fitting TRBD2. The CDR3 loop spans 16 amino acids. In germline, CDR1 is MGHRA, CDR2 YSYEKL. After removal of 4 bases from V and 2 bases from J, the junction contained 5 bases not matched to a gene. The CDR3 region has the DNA TGCGCCAGCAGCCTCAGACTAGCGGGGCCCACAGATACGCAGTATTTT. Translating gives CASSLRLAGPTDTQYF.

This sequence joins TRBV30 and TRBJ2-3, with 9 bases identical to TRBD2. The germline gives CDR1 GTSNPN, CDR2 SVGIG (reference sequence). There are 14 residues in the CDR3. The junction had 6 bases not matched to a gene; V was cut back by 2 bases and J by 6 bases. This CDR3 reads CAWSRSGGYDTQYF. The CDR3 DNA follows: TGTGCCTGGAGTAGGAGCGGGGGGTACGATACGCAGTATTTT.

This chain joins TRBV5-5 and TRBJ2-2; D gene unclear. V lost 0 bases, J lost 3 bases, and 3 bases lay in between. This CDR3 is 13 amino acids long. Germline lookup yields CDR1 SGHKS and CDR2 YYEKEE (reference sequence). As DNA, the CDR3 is TGTGCCAGCAGCTTGGGAGACACCGGGGAGCTGTTTTTT. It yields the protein CASSLGDTGELFF.

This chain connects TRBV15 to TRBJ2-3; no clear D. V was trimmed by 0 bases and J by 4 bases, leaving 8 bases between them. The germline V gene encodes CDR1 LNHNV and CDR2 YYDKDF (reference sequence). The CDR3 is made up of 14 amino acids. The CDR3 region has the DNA TGTGCCACCAGCAGAGATTATATAGCAGATACGCAGTATTTT. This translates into CATSRDYIADTQYF. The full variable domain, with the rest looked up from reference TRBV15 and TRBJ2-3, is DAMVIQNPRYQVTQFGKPVTLSCSQTLNHNVMYWYQQKSSQAPKLLFHYYDKDFNNEADTPDNFQSRRPNTSFCFLDIRSPGLGDTAMYLCATSRDYIADTQYFGPGTRLTVL.

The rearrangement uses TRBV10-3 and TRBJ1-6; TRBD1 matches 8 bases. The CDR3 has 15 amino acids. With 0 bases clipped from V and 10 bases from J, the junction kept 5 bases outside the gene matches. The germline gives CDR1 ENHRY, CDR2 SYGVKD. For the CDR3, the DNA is TGTGCCATCAGTGAGTCGACAGGGGCTCGCTCACCCCTCCACTTT. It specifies CAISESTGARSPLHF.

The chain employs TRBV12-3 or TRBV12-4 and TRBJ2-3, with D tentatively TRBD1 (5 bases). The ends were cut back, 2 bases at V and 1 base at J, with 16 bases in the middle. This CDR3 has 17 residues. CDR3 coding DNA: TGTGCCAGCAGTTTACTCAGAAGGGGCGCTGGCACAGATACGCAGTATTTT. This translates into CASSLLRRGAGTDTQYF.

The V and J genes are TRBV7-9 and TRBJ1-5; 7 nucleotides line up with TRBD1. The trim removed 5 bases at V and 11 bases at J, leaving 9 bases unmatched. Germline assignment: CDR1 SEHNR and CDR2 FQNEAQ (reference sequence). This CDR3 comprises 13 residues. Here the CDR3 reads CASSPIDREAQHF. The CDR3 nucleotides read TGTGCCAGCAGCCCCATCGACAGGGAGGCCCAGCATTTT.

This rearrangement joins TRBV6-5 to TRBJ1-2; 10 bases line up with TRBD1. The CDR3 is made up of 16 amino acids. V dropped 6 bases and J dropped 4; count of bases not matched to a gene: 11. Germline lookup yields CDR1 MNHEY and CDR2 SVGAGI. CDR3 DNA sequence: TGTGCCAGCAGCTTAAGGACAGGGGGAAGGACCTATGGCTACACCTTC. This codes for CASSLRTGGRTYGYTF.

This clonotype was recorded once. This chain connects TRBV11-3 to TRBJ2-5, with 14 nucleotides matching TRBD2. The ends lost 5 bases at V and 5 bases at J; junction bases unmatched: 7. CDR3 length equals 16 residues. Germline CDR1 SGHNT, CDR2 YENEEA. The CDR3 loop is CASSEGLAGAGETQYF. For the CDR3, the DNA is TGTGCCAGCAGCGAGGGACTAGCGGGGGCCGGGGAGACCCAGTACTTC.